What follows are 14 T cell receptor beta chains derived from one specimen sequenced in a study of blood T cells in healthy people across ages (dated by TCRdb to between 2015 and 2016). To prepare the library, 5' RACE was applied. TCRdb records Illumina HiSeq 2500 as the sequencer. The second PCR ran for roughly 7 to 12 cycles and used a J-beta primer mix along with a sample-barcoded 5' primer. The public reads were run again by TCRdb, first through fastp at Q25 and then through MiXCR, and only productive beta chains were kept. Identical CDR3 proteins give one entry, which carries the most common genes and DNA. The sample table lists 590,000 or so distinct CDR3 sequences, about 28% of them with a count of one. Clones ranked in the top ten supply around a sixth of the sample. The sample consisted of blood. Receptor source: a woman older than 75 in good health.

With regard to this clonotype: This may be a read error: a much more frequent sequence differs by one nucleotide. The rearrangement links TRBV7-3 to TRBJ2-4, with 8 bases lining up with TRBD1. The J call is uncertain, as TRBJ2-5 better fits the DNA end. From germline, CDR1 is SGHTA and CDR2 FQGTGA. The CDR3 is 16 amino acids. CDR3 loop: CAGSLNGRGRGETQYF. CDR3 nucleotide sequence: TGTGCCGGCAGCTTAAACGGCAGGGGGCGTGGAGAGACCCAGTACTTC.

The chain uses TRBV12-5 and TRBJ1-1; possible D gene TRBD1, 5 bases. The CDR3 extends over 17 amino acids. Between the trimmed V and J ends, which lost 4 bases and 2 bases, there was a span of 20 bases. Germline-derived CDR1 and CDR2 are LGHNT and FRNRAP. The CDR3 DNA is TGTGCTAGTGGTTCCACGGGACGGATCTCCAGAAACACTGAAGCTTTCTTT. This sequence encodes CASGSTGRISRNTEAFF.

The chain has TRBV20-1 and TRBJ1-5; 7 bases are shared with TRBD1. The CDR3 extends over 14 amino acids. CDR1 and CDR2 (germline): DFQATT, SNEGSKA (reference sequence). The ends lost 7 bases at V and 7 bases at J; junction bases unmatched: 13. DNA for the CDR3: TGCAGTGTTCGTCTGGGCAGGGGGGAACAGCCCCAGCATTTT. Protein sequence: CSVRLGRGEQPQHF.

This clonotype was seen ten or more times. V usage is TRBV28 and J usage is TRBJ2-1, with a possible D match to TRBD2 (7 bases). The CDR3 is 14 amino acids. Germline lookup yields CDR1 MDHEN and CDR2 SYDVKM. The V gene lost 2 bases and the J gene lost 10 bases, with 15 bases spanning the gap. This CDR3 is CASSLRGAPWEQFF. CDR3 nucleotides: TGTGCCAGCAGTTTACGGGGGGCCCCTTGGGAGCAGTTCTTC.

This clonotype was seen at least ten times. The V gene is TRBV7-2, the J gene TRBJ1-1; D is unresolved. The ends were cut back, 6 bases at V and 0 bases at J, with 11 bases in the middle. The CDR3 totals 14 residues. CDR1 and CDR2 (germline): SGHTA, FQGNSA. The CDR3 reads CASRTPAMNTEAFF. The CDR3 nucleotides are TGTGCCAGCAGAACCCCAGCTATGAACACTGAAGCTTTCTTT.

The chain uses TRBV12-3 or TRBV12-4 and TRBJ2-1; TRBD1 matches at 8 bases. The CDR3 is 17 amino acids. V trimming: 3 bases; J trimming: 6 bases; junction bases outside the gene matches: 13. The CDR3 protein is CASSFLVDRGLGNEQFF. CDR3 in DNA: TGTGCCAGCAGTTTCTTAGTCGACAGGGGATTGGGCAATGAGCAGTTCTTC.

This sequence joins TRBV5-1 and TRBJ1-1; 9 bases match TRBD1. Trimming cost V 4 bases and J 5 bases; bases outside gene matches: 9. CDR3 length: 15 amino acids. Germline V gene lookup returns CDR1 SGHRS and CDR2 YFSETQ. The CDR3 here is CASSGGQGRRTEAFF. Here the CDR3 DNA reads TGCGCCAGCAGCGGAGGACAGGGGCGTCGGACTGAAGCTTTCTTT.

J is TRBJ1-2 and V is TRBV12-3 or TRBV12-4; 8 positions match TRBD1. The junction had 10 bases not matched to a gene; V was cut back by 5 bases and J by 5 bases. The CDR3 totals 15 residues. CDR3 region: CASSGTRDRIYGYTF. In DNA form, the CDR3 reads TGTGCCAGCAGTGGTACCCGGGACAGGATATATGGCTACACCTTC.

Comment on this clonotype: One junction end does not reproduce the germline sequence, and a read error may be involved. The V and J genes are TRBV28 and TRBJ1-5, with D possibly matching TRBD1 (5 bases). The CDR3 totals 13 residues. Germline V gene data show CDR1 as MDHEN and CDR2 as SYDVKM. In nucleotides, the CDR3 is TGTGCCGGCAGTTGGGGCGGCAATCAGCCCCAGCATTTT. Protein sequence: CAGSWGGNQPQHF.

The chain recombines TRBV9 with TRBJ1-1; 7 nucleotides align to TRBD1. Germline CDR1 is SGDLS and CDR2 is YYNGEE. The CDR3 has 14 residues. The ends lost 4 bases at V and 3 bases at J; junction bases unmatched: 6. The CDR3 here is CASSLRDSYTEAFF. In DNA, the CDR3 is TGTGCCAGCAGCCTTCGGGACAGTTACACTGAAGCTTTCTTT.

Concerning this clonotype: This may come from a read error, since a much larger clone is one base off. This sequence joins TRBV7-8 and TRBJ2-2, with D perhaps matching TRBD1 or TRBD2 (5 bases each). The ends were cut back, 5 bases at V and 5 bases at J, with 15 bases in the middle. CDR3 length: 15 amino acids. The V gene's germline CDR1 is SGHVS and CDR2 FQNEAQ. CDR3 region: CASSPTEGTTGELFF. Here the CDR3 DNA reads TGTGCCAGCAGCCCGACAGAGGGTACGACCGGGGAGCTGTTTTTT.

This clonotype was detected ten times or more. The chain has TRBV7-9 and TRBJ2-5, with TRBD1 matching over 8 bases. CDR3 length: 17 residues. The ends lost 5 bases at V and 5 bases at J; junction bases unmatched: 16. Germline V gene sequence: CDR1 SEHNR, CDR2 FQNEAQ (reference sequence). The CDR3 loop is CASSAREQGVAPETQYF. The CDR3 DNA reads as TGTGCCAGCAGCGCAAGGGAACAGGGGGTCGCCCCTGAGACCCAGTACTTC. Filled out from reference TRBV7-9 and TRBJ2-5, the complete variable domain reads DTGVSQNPRHKITKRGQNVTFRCDPISEHNRLYWYRQTLGQGPEFLTYFQNEAQLEKSRLLSDRFSAERPKGSFSTLEIQRTEQGDSAMYLCASSAREQGVAPETQYFGPGTRLLVL.

In its sample, this clonotype was seen many times. The chain uses TRBV29-1 and TRBJ1-4; D remains ambiguous. V dropped 4 bases and J dropped 8 bases, with 11 bases sitting between them. The V gene's germline CDR1 is SQVTM and CDR2 ANQGSEA. The CDR3 covers 12 residues. The CDR3 sequence is CSVGDLREKLFF. The CDR3 coding sequence is TGCAGCGTTGGAGACCTCCGGGAAAAACTGTTTTTT. The variable domain in full, with the rest retrieved from reference TRBV29-1 and TRBJ1-4, is SAVISQKPSRDICQRGTSLTIQCQVDSQVTMMFWYRQQPGQSLTLIATANQGSEATYESGFVIDKFPISRPNLTFSTLTVSNMSPEDSSIYLCSVGDLREKLFFGSGTQLSVL.

This clonotype has ten or more counts. The gene calls are TRBV7-8 and TRBJ2-5, with TRBD2 identical over 7 bases. This CDR3 is built from 14 residues. Per germline, CDR1 SGHVS and CDR2 FQNEAQ. The trim removed 5 bases at V and 5 bases at J, leaving 8 bases unmatched. The CDR3 DNA is TGTGCCAGCAGCCAACGACTAGCAAGGGAGACCCAGTACTTC. This sequence encodes CASSQRLARETQYF.